A single T cell receptor (beta chain) is shown here with its context. Its antigen is not identified. Method: immunoSEQ multiplex PCR; TCRdb's copy keeps in-frame clones and lacks some. Of about 15,000 clones listed, around 90% are singletons. The CDR3 extends over 17 amino acids. From germline, CDR1 is SGHVS and CDR2 FNYEAQ. J lost 7 bases, V lost 5 bases, and 12 bases had no gene match. This sample is drawn from a study of T cell clones after liver transplantation. Study as a whole: Liver transplant recipients had immunosuppression withdrawal attempted within 2 years. Pre-transplant mixed lymphocyte reactions yielded third-party-reactive TCRbeta sequences as comparators for graft-donor-reactive sequences. Apart from three HCV-positive recipients, transplants were for non-autoimmune, non-viral reasons.

Findings of the study overall: Conclusions were preliminary, with small, heterogeneous patient groups.

The source material was CD8+ T cells from blood, sampled before liver transplant. The chain is built from TRBV7-6 and TRBJ2-2, with 11 bases fitting TRBD2. The sequence was collected from a human donor who received a liver transplant. The chain's CDR3 is CASSLQAGTSGVGELFF. In DNA form, the CDR3 reads TGTGCCAGCAGCCTTCAGGCGGGGACTAGCGGTGTCGGGGAGCTGTTTTTT.